This record covers a single TCR beta chain. The V gene's germline CDR1 is KGHDR and CDR2 SFDVKD. CDR3 length: 16 residues. The ends lost 1 base at V and 9 bases at J; junction bases unmatched: 7. Participants spanned ages about 18 to 100 years and resided in 24 US areas. The study assigned cohorts using participant-reported clinical history. Two negative PCRs, clearance, or symptom resolution had been documented for recovered Cohort 3 donors. Measured with immunoSEQ multiplex PCR; TCRdb has only the in-frame clones, and not every one. The sample consists of about 320,000 clones, about nine tenths of them appearing once. This specimen comes from a study of blood T cell repertoires in COVID-19. For the study at large: Material from acute and convalescent COVID-19 was sourced from the United States, Italy and Spain.

Specimen: PBMCs or T cells enriched from blood (not recorded which). This receptor was obtained from a man between 60 and 75 years old who had recovered from COVID-19. V and J are TRBV24-1 and TRBJ2-1; 11 bases are a match to TRBD2. The DNA for the CDR3 is TGTGCCACCAGTGATTTCACTAGCGGGAGACTAGTTGAGCAGTTCTTC. The encoded protein is CATSDFTSGRLVEQFF.